This is a list of T cell receptor beta chains from one sample in a study of T cell clonotyping in hematopoietic cell transplantation. TCRdb's copy holds only in-frame clones and misses some; the assay was immunoSEQ multiplex PCR. This table has 69,000 or so clones, around 94% appearing once. Material: peripheral blood mononuclear cells. The receptors were gathered from a man aged 50 or older in good health. Some clones in this sample may be carry-over from other donors' samples. The CDR3 runs from the conserved cysteine through the conserved F or W. The order of the fields is D gene, clone size, J gene, V gene, CDR3 DNA, CDR3 protein. D genes are given only for firm matches. Only some rows state a clone size, as once, few, many or a class for expanded clones.

- - TRBJ1-1 TRBV10-3 TGTGCCATCTCCACGCGGGGCACTGAAGCTTTCTTT CAISTRGTEAFF
- - TRBJ1-1 TRBV4-3 TGCGCCAGCAGCCAAGACCTTAACCCTGAAGCTTTCTTT CASSQDLNPEAFF
- - TRBJ2-2 TRBV11-2 TGTGCCAGCAGCTTGAACACCGGGGAGCTGTTTTTT CASSLNTGELFF
TRBD1 - TRBJ1-2 TRBV19 TGTGCCAGTAACCACGACGCGGGACAGAGAGACGGCTACACCTTC CASNHDAGQRDGYTF
- - TRBJ2-2 TRBV5-1 TGCGCCAGCAGCTACGAGTCAGGGGGGCCCGGGGAGCTGTTTTTT CASSYESGGPGELFF
TRBD1 - TRBJ2-5 TRBV5-1 TGCGCCAGCAGCCTGGGACAGACCCAAGAGACCCAGTACTTC CASSLGQTQETQYF
TRBD2 - TRBJ2-5 TRBV29-1 TGCAACGTGGGTCAAACTAGCGGGAAAGGGGCCCAGTACTTC CNVGQTSGKGAQYF
- - TRBJ1-2 TRBV30 TGTGCCTGTTCGGGGACGGACTATGGCTACACCTTC CACSGTDYGYTF
TRBD1 - TRBJ2-1 TRBV7-8 TGTGCCAGCAGCAACCCAACCGGGACAGGGACCTACAATGAGCAGTTCTTC CASSNPTGTGTYNEQFF
TRBD1 - TRBJ2-3 TRBV10-3 TGTGCCCTCAGAGGGACAGACGATACGCAGTATTTT CALRGTDDTQYF
- - TRBJ2-5 TRBV6-6 TGTGCCAGCAGTCTACCCGAGGCCCTAGAGACCCAGTACTTC CASSLPEALETQYF
- - TRBJ1-2 TRBV29-1 TGCAGCGTCACAGGAACTAACTATGGCTACACCTTC CSVTGTNYGYTF
TRBD1 - TRBJ1-5 TRBV27 TGTGCCAGCAGGCGACAGGGTAGCAATCAGCCCCAGCATTTT CASRRQGSNQPQHF
TRBD1 once TRBJ2-3 TRBV6-5 TGTGCCAGCAGTTACTCAACAGGGGGGAGAGATACGCAGTATTTT CASSYSTGGRDTQYF
TRBD1 - TRBJ2-5 TRBV6-5 TGTGCCAGCAGAACGACAGGGTCAGAGACCCAGTACTTC CASRTTGSETQYF
- - TRBJ2-5 TRBV1 TGCACCAGCAGCCAAGAATCTCGGGGTAGCGGGGGGCGGGAGACCCAGTACTTC CTSSQESRGSGGRETQYF
- - TRBJ1-2 TRBV29-1 TGCAGCGTTGAAGGCAGACACTATGGCTACACCTTC CSVEGRHYGYTF
TRBD1 - TRBJ2-7 TRBV15 TGTGCCACCAGCGAGGGGGCAGCCCTAACCTACGAGCAGTACTTC CATSEGAALTYEQYF
- - TRBJ2-5 TRBV9 TGTGCCAGCAGCGTGACAGGCGAGACCCAGTACTTC CASSVTGETQYF
- - TRBJ2-3 TRBV11-3 TGTGCCAGCAGCCCGGGGGGACAGAGCACAGATACGCAGTATTTT CASSPGGQSTDTQYF
- few TRBJ1-5 TRBV30 TGTGCCTGGAATTCAGGGGGCAATCAGCCCCAGCATTTT CAWNSGGNQPQHF
- - TRBJ1-1 TRBV28 TGTGCCAGCAGTTTCATTGGAAACACTGAAGCTTTCTTT CASSFIGNTEAFF
- - TRBJ2-3 TRBV5-4 TGTGCCAGCAGCTTATCTAGAGGTAATTGGGCAGATACGCAGTATTTT CASSLSRGNWADTQYF
- - TRBJ2-5 TRBV7-3 TGTGCCAGCTCGAAGGGGCCAGGCGAGACCCAGTACTTC CASSKGPGETQYF
- - TRBJ2-7 TRBV19 TGTGCCAGTAGTGGGAGGGACACATCCTACGAGCAGTACTTC CASSGRDTSYEQYF
- - TRBJ1-2 TRBV28 TGTGCCAGCAGTTTGACAGAACTCAACTATGGCTACACCTTC CASSLTELNYGYTF
TRBD2 - TRBJ2-7 TRBV19 TGTGCCAGTAGACCCGACCCGGGACTAGCGGGGGGGCCGTCCTACGAGCAGTACTTC CASRPDPGLAGGPSYEQYF
- - TRBJ1-1 TRBV6-5 TGTGCCAGCAGTTACGAGTTCAGCAAGAGGAAAACTGAAGCTTTCTTT CASSYEFSKRKTEAFF
TRBD2 - TRBJ2-3 TRBV10-3 TGTGCCATCAGTCCAGCGGGGCAGAACACAGATACGCAGTATTTT CAISPAGQNTDTQYF
TRBD2 - TRBJ2-7 TRBV4-1 TGCGCCAGCAGCGATCAGGGTAGCGGGAACTCCGAGCAGTACTTC CASSDQGSGNSEQYF
TRBD1 once TRBJ2-7 TRBV4-1 TGCGCCAGCAGCCTTCGGTGGACAGGGACATACGAGCAGTACTTC CASSLRWTGTYEQYF
- - TRBJ2-7 TRBV2 TGTGCCAGCAGTGACAGGGCCAACGAGCAGTACTTC CASSDRANEQYF
TRBD2 - TRBJ2-1 TRBV6-6 TGTGCCAGCAAGTATAGCGGGAGCTCCTACAATGAGCAGTTCTTC CASKYSGSSYNEQFF
TRBD1 - TRBJ2-1 TRBV5-1 TGCGCCAGCAGCTTGGTCCCCATTGGACAGGGCCTCAATGAGCAGTTCTTC CASSLVPIGQGLNEQFF
- - TRBJ1-4 TRBV25-1 TGTGCCAGCAGTGAACCTGGCAGTAGAGAAAAACTGTTTTTT CASSEPGSREKLFF
- - TRBJ1-3 TRBV28 TGTGCCAGCAGTTTAGGCGGGGGCTGGGACACCATATATTTT CASSLGGGWDTIYF
- - TRBJ2-5 TRBV6-1 TGTGCCAGCATGGGCGGGGAAGAGACCCAGTACTTC CASMGGEETQYF
- - TRBJ1-3 TRBV30 TGTGCCTGGACCGGGACGGAAGGAAACACCATATATTTT CAWTGTEGNTIYF